This T cell receptor beta chain was identified during a study of cytomegalovirus exposure and HLA in healthy donors. Whole-study findings and limits: Associated with cytomegalovirus, according to the listing, were 164 TCR beta chains.

These donors were members of the roughly 120-subject validation cohort, a group separate from the roughly 670-subject first cohort. The V and J ends lost 3 bases and 1 base respectively, with 9 bases between them. This CDR3 is built from 14 residues. CDR1 and CDR2 (germline): LNHDA, SQIVND (reference sequence). Produced via immunoSEQ multiplex PCR; TCRdb's table is partial and in-frame only. The data show 250,000 to 400,000 clones, roughly 86% seen once. Details on this clone: What it recognizes is unknown.

What was sequenced was PBMCs. The clonotype was recovered from a man aged 25 to 45 in good health and CMV-seronegative. This chain links TRBV19 with TRBJ1-1; D perhaps matches TRBD1 (6 bases). CDR3 region: CASSIQGTNTEAFF. The DNA of the CDR3 is TGTGCCAGTAGTATTCAGGGGACGAACACTGAAGCTTTCTTT. Looking up the rest from reference TRBV19 and TRBJ1-1 gives the full variable domain: DGGITQSPKYLFRKEGQNVTLSCEQNLNHDAMYWYRQDPGQGLRLIYYSQIVNDFQKGDIAEGYSVSREKKESFPLTVTSAQKNPTAFYLCASSIQGTNTEAFFGQGTRLTVV.